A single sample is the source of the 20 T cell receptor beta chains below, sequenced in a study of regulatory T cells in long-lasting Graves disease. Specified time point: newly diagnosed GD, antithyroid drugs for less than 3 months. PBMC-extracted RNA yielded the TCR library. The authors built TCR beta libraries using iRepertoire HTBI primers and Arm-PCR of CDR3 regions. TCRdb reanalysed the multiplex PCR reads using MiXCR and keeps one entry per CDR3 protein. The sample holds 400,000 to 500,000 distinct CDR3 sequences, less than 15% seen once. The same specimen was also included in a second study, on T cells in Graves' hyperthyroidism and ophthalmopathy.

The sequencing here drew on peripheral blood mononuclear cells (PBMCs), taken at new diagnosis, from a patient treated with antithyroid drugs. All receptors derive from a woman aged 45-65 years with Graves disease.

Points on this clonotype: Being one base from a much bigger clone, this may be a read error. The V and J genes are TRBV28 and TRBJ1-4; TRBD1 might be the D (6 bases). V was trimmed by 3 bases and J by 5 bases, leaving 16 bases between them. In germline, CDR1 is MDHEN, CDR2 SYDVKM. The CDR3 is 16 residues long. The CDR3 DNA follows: TGTGCCAGCAGTTTCCGGACAGACCGGGGGAATGAAAAACTGTTTTTT. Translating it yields CASSFRTDRGNEKLFF.

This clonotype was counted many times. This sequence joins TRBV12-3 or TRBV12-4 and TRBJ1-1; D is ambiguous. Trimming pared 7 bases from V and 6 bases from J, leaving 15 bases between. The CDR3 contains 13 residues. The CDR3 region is CASTLLPLAEAFF. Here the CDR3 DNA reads TGTGCCAGCACCCTGCTACCCCTGGCTGAAGCTTTCTTT.

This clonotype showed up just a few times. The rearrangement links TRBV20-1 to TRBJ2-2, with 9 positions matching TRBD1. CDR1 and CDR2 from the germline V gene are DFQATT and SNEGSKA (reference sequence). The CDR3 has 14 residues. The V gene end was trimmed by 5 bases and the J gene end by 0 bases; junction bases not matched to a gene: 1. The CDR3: CSARTGANTGELFF. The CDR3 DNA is TGCAGTGCTCGGACAGGGGCGAACACCGGGGAGCTGTTTTTT.

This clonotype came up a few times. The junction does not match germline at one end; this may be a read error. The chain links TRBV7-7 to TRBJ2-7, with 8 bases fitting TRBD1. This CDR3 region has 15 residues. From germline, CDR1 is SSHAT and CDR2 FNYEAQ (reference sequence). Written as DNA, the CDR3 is TGTGCTAGCAGCTTAGGGACAGGCGACTCCTACGAGCAGTACTTC. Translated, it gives CASSLGTGDSYEQYF.

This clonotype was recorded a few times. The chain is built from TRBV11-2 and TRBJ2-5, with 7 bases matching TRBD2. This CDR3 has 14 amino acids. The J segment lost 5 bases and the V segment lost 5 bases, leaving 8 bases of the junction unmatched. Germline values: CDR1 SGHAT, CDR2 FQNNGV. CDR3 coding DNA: TGTGCCAGCAGCCAAGATGCACTAGCGGAGACCCAGTACTTC. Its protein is CASSQDALAETQYF.

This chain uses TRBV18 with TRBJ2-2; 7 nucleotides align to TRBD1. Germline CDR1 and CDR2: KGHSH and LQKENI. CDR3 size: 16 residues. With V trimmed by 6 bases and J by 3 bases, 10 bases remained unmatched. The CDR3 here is CASSLGQDRDTGELFF. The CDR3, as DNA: TGTGCCAGCTCTCTTGGACAGGACCGAGACACCGGGGAGCTGTTTTTT.

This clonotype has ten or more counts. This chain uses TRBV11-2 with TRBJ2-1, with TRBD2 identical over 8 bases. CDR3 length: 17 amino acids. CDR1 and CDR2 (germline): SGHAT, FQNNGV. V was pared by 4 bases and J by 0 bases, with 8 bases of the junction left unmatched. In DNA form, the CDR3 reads TGTGCCAGCAGCTCGTTAGCGGGATCGAGCTCCTACAATGAGCAGTTCTTC. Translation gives CASSSLAGSSSYNEQFF. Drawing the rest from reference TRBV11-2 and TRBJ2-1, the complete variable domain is EAGVAQSPRYKIIEKRQSVAFWCNPISGHATLYWYQQILGQGPKLLIQFQNNGVVDDSQLPKDRFSAERLKGVDSTLKIQPAKLEDSAVYLCASSSLAGSSSYNEQFFGPGTRLTVL.

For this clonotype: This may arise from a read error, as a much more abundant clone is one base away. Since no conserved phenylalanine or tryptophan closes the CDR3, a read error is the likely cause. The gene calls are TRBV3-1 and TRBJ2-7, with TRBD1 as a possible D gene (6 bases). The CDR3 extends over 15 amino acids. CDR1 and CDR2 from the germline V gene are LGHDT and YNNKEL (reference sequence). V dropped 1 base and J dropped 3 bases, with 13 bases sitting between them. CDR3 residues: CASSQAPLTGYEQYL. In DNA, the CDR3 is TGTGCCAGCAGCCAAGCCCCTTTGACAGGCTACGAGCAGTACCTC.

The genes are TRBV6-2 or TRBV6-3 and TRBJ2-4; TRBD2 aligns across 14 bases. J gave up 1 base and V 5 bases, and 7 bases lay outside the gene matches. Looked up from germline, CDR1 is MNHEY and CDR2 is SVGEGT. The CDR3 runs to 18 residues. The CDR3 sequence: CASSPTSGRAGAKNIQYF. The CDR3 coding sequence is TGTGCCAGCAGTCCGACTAGCGGGAGGGCCGGGGCCAAAAACATTCAGTACTTC.

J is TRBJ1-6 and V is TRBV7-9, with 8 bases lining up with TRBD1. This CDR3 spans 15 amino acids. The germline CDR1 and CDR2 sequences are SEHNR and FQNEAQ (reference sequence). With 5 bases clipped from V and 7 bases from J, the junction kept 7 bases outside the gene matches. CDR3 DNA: TGTGCCAGCAGCCCACGGCAGGGGGCGAATTCACCCCTCCACTTT. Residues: CASSPRQGANSPLHF.

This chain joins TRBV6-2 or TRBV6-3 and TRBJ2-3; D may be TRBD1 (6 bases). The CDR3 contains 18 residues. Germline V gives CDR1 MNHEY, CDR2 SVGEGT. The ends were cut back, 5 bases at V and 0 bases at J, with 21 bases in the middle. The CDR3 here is CASSDRDILLPSTDTQYF. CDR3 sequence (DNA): TGTGCCAGCAGTGACCGGGACATTTTATTACCTAGCACAGATACGCAGTATTTT.

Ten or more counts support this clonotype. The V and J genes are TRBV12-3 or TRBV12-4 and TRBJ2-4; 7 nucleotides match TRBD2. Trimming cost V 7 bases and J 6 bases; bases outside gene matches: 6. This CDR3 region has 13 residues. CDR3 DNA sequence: TGTGCCAGCACCCCGGGCGGGGGAAACATTCAGTACTTC. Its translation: CASTPGGGNIQYF.

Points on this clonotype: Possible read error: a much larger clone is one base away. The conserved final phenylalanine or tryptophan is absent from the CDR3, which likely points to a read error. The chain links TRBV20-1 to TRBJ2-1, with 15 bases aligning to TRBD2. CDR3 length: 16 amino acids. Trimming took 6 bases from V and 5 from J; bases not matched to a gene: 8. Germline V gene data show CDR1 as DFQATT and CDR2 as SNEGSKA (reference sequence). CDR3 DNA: TGCAGTGCAGGACTAGCGGGAGGGTTTTTGGACAATGAGCAGTTCTTG. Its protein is CSAGLAGGFLDNEQFL.

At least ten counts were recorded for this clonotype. The DNA of the CDR3 is TGTGCCAGCAGCTTGTCCGGGACTAGCTACAATGAGCAGTTCTTC. Its protein product is CASSLSGTSYNEQFF. V usage is TRBV7-9 and J usage is TRBJ2-1; TRBD2 agrees at 8 bases. V was pared by 3 bases and J by 3 bases, with 4 bases of the junction left unmatched. Germline V gene lookup returns CDR1 SEHNR and CDR2 FQNEAQ (reference sequence). CDR3 length equals 15 residues. Full variable domain (outside the CDR3, taken from reference TRBV7-9 and TRBJ2-1): DTGVSQNPRHKITKRGQNVTFRCDPISEHNRLYWYRQTLGQGPEFLTYFQNEAQLEKSRLLSDRFSAERPKGSFSTLEIQRTEQGDSAMYLCASSLSGTSYNEQFFGPGTRLTVL.

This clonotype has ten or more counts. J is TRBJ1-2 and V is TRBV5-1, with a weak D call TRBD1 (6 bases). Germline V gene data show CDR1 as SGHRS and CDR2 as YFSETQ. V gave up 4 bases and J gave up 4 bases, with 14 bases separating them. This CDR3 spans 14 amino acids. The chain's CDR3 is CASSTTTDSYGYTF. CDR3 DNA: TGCGCCAGCAGCACTACGACGGACAGCTATGGCTACACCTTC.

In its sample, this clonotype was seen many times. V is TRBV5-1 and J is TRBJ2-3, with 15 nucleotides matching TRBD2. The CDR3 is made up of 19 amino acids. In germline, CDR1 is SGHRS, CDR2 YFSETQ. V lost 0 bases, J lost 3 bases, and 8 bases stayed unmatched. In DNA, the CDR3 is TGCGCCAGCAGCTTGGGATCCGGGACTAGCGGGAGGAGGACAGATACGCAGTATTTT. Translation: CASSLGSGTSGRRTDTQYF.

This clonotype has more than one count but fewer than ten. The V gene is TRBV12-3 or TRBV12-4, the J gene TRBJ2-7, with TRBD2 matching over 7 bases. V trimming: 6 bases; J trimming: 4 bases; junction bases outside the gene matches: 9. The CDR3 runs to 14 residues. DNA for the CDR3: TGTGCCAGCAGCCCCTGGGGGGGTGGGTACGAGCAGTACTTC. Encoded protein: CASSPWGGGYEQYF.

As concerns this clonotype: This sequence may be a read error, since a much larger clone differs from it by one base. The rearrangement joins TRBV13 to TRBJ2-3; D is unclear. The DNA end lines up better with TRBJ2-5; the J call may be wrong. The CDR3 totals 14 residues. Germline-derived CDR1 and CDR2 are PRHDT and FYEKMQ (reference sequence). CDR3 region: CASSLLVVGETQYF. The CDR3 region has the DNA TGTGCCAGCAGCTTACTAGTTGTGGGGGAGACCCAGTACTTC.

The CDR3 region has the DNA TGTGCCAGCAGCGTAGAAGGGAGGTCTGACGAAAAACTGTTTTTT. Translating gives CASSVEGRSDEKLFF. The chain joins TRBV9 to TRBJ1-4; D unclear. CDR3 length: 15 amino acids. The V end was cut by 0 bases, the J end by 8 bases, with 14 bases between. Germline CDR1 SGDLS, CDR2 YYNGEE.

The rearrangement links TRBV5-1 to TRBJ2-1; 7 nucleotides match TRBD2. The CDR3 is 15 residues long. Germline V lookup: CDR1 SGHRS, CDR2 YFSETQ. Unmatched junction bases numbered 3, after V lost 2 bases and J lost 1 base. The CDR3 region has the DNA TGCGCCAGCAGCTTTTCTAGCGGATCCTACAATGAGCAGTTCTTC. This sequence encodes CASSFSSGSYNEQFF.